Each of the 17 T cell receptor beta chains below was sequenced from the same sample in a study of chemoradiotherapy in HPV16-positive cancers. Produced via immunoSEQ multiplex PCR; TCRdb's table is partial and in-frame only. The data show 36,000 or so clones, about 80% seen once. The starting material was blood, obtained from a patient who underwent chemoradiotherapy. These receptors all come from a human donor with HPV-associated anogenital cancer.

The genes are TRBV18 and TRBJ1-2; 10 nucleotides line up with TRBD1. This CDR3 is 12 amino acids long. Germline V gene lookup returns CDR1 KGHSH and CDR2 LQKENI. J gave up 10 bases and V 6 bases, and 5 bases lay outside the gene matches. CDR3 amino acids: CASSAGTGAYTF. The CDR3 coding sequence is TGTGCCAGCTCTGCCGGGACAGGGGCCTACACCTTC.

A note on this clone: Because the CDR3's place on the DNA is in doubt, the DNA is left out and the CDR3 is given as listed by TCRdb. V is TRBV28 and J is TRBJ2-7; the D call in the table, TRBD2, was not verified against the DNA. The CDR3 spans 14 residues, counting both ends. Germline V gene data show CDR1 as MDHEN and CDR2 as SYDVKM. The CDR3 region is CASSSSGLKNEQYF.

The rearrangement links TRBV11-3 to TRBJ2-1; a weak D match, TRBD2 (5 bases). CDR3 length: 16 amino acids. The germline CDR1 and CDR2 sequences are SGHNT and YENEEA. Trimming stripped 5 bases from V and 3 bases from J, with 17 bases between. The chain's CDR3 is CASSGGLMENYNEQFF. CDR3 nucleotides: TGTGCCAGCAGCGGCGGACTCATGGAAAACTACAATGAGCAGTTCTTC.

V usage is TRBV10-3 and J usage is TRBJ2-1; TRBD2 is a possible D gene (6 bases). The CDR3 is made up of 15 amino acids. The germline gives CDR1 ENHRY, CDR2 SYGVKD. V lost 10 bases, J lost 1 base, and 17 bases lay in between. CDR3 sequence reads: CATKKIGTSYNEQFF. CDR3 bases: TGTGCCACTAAGAAAATTGGGACTTCCTACAATGAGCAGTTCTTC.

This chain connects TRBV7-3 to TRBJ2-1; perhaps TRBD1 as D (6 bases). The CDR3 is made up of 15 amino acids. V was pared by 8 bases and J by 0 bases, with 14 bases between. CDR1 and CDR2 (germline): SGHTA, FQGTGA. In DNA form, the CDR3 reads TGTGCCAGCGCCATAACAGGGAGCTCCTACAATGAGCAGTTCTTC. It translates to CASAITGSSYNEQFF.

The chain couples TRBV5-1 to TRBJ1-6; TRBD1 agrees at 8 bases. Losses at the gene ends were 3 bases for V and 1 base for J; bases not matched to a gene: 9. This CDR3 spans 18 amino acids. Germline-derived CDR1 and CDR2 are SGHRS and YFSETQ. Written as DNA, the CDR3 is TGCGCCAGCAGCTACCTCGACAGGGGTTCGTCCTATAATTCACCCCTCCACTTT. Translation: CASSYLDRGSSYNSPLHF.

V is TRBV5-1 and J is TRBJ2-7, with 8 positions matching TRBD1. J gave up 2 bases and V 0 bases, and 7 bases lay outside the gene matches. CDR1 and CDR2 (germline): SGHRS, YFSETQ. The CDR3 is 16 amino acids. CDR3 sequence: CASSLAVDRAAYEQYF. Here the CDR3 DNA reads TGCGCCAGCAGCTTGGCCGTGGACAGGGCTGCCTACGAGCAGTACTTC.

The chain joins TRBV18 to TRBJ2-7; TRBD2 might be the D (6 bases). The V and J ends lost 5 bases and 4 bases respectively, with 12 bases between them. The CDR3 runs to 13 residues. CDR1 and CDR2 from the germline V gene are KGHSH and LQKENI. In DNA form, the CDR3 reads TGTGCCAGCTCAGACCAGGAGGGGTACGAGCAGTACTTC. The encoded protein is CASSDQEGYEQYF.

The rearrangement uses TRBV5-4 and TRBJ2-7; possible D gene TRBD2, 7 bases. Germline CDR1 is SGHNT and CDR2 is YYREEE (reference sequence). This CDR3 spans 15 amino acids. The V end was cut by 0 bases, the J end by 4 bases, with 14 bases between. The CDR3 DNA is TGTGCCAGCAGCTTGGTGGCCGGGGGGCTGTACGAGCAGTACTTC. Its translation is CASSLVAGGLYEQYF.

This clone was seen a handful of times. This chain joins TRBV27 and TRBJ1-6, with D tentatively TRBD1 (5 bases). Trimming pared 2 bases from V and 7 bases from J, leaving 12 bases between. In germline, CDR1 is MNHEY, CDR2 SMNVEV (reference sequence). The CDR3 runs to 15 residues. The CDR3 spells CASSLPGALNSPLHF. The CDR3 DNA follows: TGTGCCAGCAGTTTACCCGGGGCGTTGAATTCACCCCTCCACTTT.

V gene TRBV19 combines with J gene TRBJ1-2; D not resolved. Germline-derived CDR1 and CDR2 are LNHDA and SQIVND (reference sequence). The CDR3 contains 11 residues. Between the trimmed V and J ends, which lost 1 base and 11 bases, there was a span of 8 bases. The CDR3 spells CASSIADRYTF. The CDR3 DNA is TGTGCCAGTAGTATAGCGGACCGTTACACCTTC.

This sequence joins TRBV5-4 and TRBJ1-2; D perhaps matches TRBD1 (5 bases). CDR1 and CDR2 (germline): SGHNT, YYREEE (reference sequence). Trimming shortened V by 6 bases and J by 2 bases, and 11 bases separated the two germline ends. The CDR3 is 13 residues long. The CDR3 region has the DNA TGTGCCAGCACGACGGGGGTGAACTATGGCTACACCTTC. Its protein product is CASTTGVNYGYTF.

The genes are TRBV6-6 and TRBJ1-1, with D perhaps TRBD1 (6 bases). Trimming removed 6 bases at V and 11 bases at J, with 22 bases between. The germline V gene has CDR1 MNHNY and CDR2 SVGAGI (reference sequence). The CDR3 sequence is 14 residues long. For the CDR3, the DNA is TGTGCCAGCAGATCTCCGGGACAAGGAATAAATGCTTTCTTT. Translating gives CASRSPGQGINAFF.

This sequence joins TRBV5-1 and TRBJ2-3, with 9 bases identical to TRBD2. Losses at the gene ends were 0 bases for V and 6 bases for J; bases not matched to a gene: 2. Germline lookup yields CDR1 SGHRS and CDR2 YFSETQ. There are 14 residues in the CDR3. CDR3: CASSLGLAVDTQYF. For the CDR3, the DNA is TGCGCCAGCAGCTTGGGACTAGCGGTCGATACGCAGTATTTT.

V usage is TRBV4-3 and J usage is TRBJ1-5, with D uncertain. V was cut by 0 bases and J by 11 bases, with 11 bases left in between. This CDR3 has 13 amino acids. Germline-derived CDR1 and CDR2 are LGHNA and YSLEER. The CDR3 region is CASSQDREKTQHF. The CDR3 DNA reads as TGCGCCAGCAGCCAAGATCGGGAGAAGACCCAGCATTTT.

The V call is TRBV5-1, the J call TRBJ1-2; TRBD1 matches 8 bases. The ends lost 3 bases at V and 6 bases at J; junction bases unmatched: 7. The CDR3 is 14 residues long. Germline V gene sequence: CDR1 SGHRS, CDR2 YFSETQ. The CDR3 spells CASSSGQEGDGYTF. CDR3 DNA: TGCGCCAGCAGCTCGGGACAGGAGGGAGATGGCTACACCTTC. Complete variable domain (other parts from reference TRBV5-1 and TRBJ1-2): KAGVTQTPRYLIKTRGQQVTLSCSPISGHRSVSWYQQTPGQGLQFLFEYFSETQRNKGNFPGRFSGRQFSNSRSEMNVSTLELGDSALYLCASSSGQEGDGYTFGSGTRLTVV.

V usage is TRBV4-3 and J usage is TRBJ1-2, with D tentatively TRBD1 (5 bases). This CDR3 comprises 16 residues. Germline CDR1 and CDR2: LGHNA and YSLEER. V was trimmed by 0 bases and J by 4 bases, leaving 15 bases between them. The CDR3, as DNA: TGCGCCAGCAGCCAAGATCGGGGGAGTGGGGGCTATGGCTACACCTTC. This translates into CASSQDRGSGGYGYTF.